This TCR beta chain was identified during a study of cytomegalovirus exposure and HLA in healthy donors. Vbeta (60) and Jbeta (13) primers were used in the PCR. Sequencing was performed with immunoSEQ multiplex PCR; in TCRdb, only in-frame clones are kept and a portion is missing. This sample's table reports tens of thousands of clones. In the case of this clone: An end of the junction differs from the germline gene, which may be a read error.

The germline V gene has CDR1 SEHNR and CDR2 FQNEAQ (reference sequence). The CDR3 has 14 amino acids. The receptor was derived from a man aged 18 to 29 in good health and CMV-seropositive. Source material: PBMCs. The chain combines TRBV7-9 with TRBJ2-5, with TRBD2 matching 7 bases. The CDR3 region is CASSLLREREAQYF. As DNA, the CDR3 is TGTGCCAGCAGCCTACTGCGGGAGCGAGAGGCCCAGTACTTC. Full variable domain (rest looked up from reference TRBV7-9 and TRBJ2-5): DTGVSQNPRHKITKRGQNVTFRCDPISEHNRLYWYRQTLGQGPEFLTYFQNEAQLEKSRLLSDRFSAERPKGSFSTLEIQRTEQGDSAMYLCASSLLREREAQYFGPGTRLLVL.